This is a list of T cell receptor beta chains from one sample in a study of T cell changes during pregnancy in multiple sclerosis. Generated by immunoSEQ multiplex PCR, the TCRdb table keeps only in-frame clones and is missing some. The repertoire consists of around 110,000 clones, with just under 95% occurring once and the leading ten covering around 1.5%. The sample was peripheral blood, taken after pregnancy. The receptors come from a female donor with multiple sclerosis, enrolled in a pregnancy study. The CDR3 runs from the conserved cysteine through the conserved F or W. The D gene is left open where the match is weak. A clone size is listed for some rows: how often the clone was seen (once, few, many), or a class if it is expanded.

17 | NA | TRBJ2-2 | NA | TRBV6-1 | TGTGCCAGCAGTGACCCTGAGGGTGGGAGATACACCGGGGAGCTGTTTTTT | CASSDPEGGRYTGELFF
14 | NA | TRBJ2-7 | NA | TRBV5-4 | TGTGCCAGCAGCTTACGAGGGGGCTCCTACGAGCAGTACTTC | CASSLRGGSYEQYF
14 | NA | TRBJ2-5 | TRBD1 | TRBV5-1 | TGCGCCAGCAGCTTCGGGACAGGGAAAGAGACCCAGTACTTC | CASSFGTGKETQYF
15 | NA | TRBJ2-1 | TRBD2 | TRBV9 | TGTGCCAGCAGCGTAAAGGCGGGAGGGCCAAATGAGCAGTTCTTC | CASSVKAGGPNEQFF
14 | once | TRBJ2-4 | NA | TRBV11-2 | TGTGCCAGCAGCTTAGATCGGCAGGCCGCCTTTCAGTACTTC | CASSLDRQAAFQYF
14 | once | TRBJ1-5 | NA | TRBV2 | TGTGCCAGCGGATCTGAGGCTAGCAATCAGCCCCAGCATTTT | CASGSEASNQPQHF
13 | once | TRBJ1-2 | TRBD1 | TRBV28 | TGTGCCATCATGACAGGGCCTTATGGGGAGAACACCTTC | CAIMTGPYGENTF
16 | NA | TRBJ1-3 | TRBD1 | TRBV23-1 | TGCGCCGGCGGGGCGGGACAGGGGGCTGTTGGAAACACCATATATTTT | CAGGAGQGAVGNTIYF
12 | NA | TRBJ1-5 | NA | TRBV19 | TGTGCCAGTAGTATAGCGGGGCAGCCCCAGCATTTT | CASSIAGQPQHF
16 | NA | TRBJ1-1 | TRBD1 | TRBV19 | TGTGCCAGTAGTATGACGGAGGGCAGGGGGAGCACTGAAGCTTTCTTT | CASSMTEGRGSTEAFF
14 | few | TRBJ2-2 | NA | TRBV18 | TGTGCCAGCTCCGTCGGGCGGGGAACCGGGGAGCTGTTTTTT | CASSVGRGTGELFF
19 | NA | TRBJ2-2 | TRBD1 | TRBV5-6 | TGTGCCAGCAGCGCCCGGGACAGTCAATCTTTTTTTAACACCGGGGAGCTGTTTTTT | CASSARDSQSFFNTGELFF
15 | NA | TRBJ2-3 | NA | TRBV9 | TGTGCCAGCAGCGTAGATCGGGTTGGGACAGATACGCAGTATTTT | CASSVDRVGTDTQYF
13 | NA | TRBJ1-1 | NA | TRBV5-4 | TGTGCCAGCAGCCCCACGGGTACGACTGAAGCTTTCTTT | CASSPTGTTEAFF
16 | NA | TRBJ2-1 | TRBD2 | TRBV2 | TGTGCCAGCAGTGAAGCGCGAGCGGGAGATCGGAATGAGCAGTTCTTC | CASSEARAGDRNEQFF
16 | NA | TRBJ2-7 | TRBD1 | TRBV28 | TGTGCCAGCAGTTTACGGACAGGGGGAATAATGTACGAGCAGTACTTC | CASSLRTGGIMYEQYF
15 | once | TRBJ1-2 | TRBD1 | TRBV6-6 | TGTGCCAGCAGCCAAGGGACAGAAACAACCTATGGCTACACCTTC | CASSQGTETTYGYTF
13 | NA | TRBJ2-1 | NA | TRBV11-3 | TGTGCCAGCAGGGGCCAGGGCGCAGGTGAGCAGTTCTTC | CASRGQGAGEQFF
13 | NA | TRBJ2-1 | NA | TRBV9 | TGTGCCAGCAGCGTAGGGGGGGGCGATGAGCAGTTCTTC | CASSVGGGDEQFF
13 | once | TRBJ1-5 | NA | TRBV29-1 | TGCAGCGTTGCAGGCAGTTACAATCAGCCCCAGCATTTT | CSVAGSYNQPQHF
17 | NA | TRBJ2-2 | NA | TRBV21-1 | TGTGCCAGCAGCAAAGCTAGCGGGACCGCGAACACCGGGGAGCTGTTTTTT | CASSKASGTANTGELFF
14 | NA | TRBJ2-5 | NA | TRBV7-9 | TGTGCCAGCAGCCAAACTAGCAGCGCGGAGACCCAGTACTTC | CASSQTSSAETQYF
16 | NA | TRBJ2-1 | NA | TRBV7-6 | TGTGCCAGCAGCTTAGCGTATCGGACAGTCTACAATGAGCAGTTCTTC | CASSLAYRTVYNEQFF